This T cell receptor (beta chain) was retrieved from a study of a mutant IDH1 vaccine in newly diagnosed glioma. On the study more broadly: Patients got radiotherapy, temozolomide, or both beforehand, and most got both.

Remarks on this clone: Antigen: not known.

The germline V gene encodes CDR1 SEHNR and CDR2 FQNEAQ (reference sequence). The CDR3 contains 13 residues. The V gene end was trimmed by 11 bases and the J gene end by 0 bases; junction bases not matched to a gene: 4. Sequencing used immunoSEQ multiplex PCR; TCRdb keeps in-frame clones, though not all of them. The top ten clones hold 3% to 4% of a sample with 60,000 to 75,000 clones, under 85% of them seen once. Noted time point: week 11, during vaccination. Doses consisted of 300 ug of mutant IDH1 20-mer peptide each, paired with topical imiquimod. The clonotype comes from a man between 25 and 39 years old with glioma. Sequences were derived from PBMCs, sampled from a glioma patient whose treatment included an IDH1 peptide vaccine. The chain combines TRBV7-9 with TRBJ2-7; TRBD2 agrees at 10 bases. CDR3 DNA sequence: TGTGCCTGGACTAGCGGAAACTCCTACGAGCAGTACTTC. This encodes CAWTSGNSYEQYF.